Sequencing of this T cell receptor (beta chain) was carried out in a study of vaccination and CD4 T cells after COVID-19. Looking at the study overall: Overlapping SARS-CoV-2, HCoV-NL63, HCoV-OC43 and HCoV-229E spike peptides stimulated the cells.

Only a few counts were recorded for this clonotype. Its specificity is not known. The Oncomine TCR Beta short-read assay generated sequence data from the DNA of cultured CD4+ T cells. One entry per CDR3 protein results from TCRdb running MiXCR on the PCR reads. The sample shows fewer than 6,500 distinct CDR3 sequences, 25% to 40% of them seen only once. The treatment denotes: approximately nine-day PBMC culture with coronavirus spike peptide pools or control peptides (ViraFEST assay). J was trimmed by 6 bases and V by 2 bases; bases with no gene match: 9. Germline values: CDR1 MNHEY, CDR2 SVGAGI. The CDR3 has 15 amino acids.

This sequence originates from a human donor who had recovered from COVID-19. The sample was CD4+ T cells from blood, cultured in vitro, taken after SARS-CoV-2 vaccination. The gene calls are TRBV6-5 and TRBJ1-1, with 7 bases lining up with TRBD1. The CDR3 reads CASSYGGQWVAEAFF. Written as DNA, the CDR3 is TGTGCCAGCAGTTACGGGGGACAGTGGGTCGCTGAAGCTTTCTTT.